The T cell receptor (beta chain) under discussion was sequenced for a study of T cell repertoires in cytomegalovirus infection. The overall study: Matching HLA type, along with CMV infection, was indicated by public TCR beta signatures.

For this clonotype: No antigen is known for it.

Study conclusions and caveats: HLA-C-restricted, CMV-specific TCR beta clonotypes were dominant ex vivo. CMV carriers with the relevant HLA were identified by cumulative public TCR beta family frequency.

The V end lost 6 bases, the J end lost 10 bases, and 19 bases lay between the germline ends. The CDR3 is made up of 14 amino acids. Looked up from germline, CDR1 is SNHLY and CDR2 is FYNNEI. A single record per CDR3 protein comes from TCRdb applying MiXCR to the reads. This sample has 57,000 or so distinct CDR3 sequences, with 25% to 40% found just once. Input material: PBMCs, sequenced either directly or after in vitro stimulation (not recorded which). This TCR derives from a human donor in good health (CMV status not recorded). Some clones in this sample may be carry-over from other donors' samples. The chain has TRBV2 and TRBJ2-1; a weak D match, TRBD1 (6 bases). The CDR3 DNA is TGTGCCAGCAGGACAACCATAACAGGGAGCGAGCAGTTCTTC. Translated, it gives CASRTTITGSEQFF.